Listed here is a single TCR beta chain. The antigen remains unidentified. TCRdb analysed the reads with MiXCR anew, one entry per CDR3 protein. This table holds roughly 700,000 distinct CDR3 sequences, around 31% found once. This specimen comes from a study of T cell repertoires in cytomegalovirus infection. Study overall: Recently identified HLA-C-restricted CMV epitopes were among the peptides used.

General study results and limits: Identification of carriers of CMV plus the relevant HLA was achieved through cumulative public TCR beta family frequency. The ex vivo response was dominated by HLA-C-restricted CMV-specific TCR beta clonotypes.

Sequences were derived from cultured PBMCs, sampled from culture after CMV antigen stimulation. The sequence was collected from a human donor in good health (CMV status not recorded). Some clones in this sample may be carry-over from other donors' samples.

CDR3 protein: CASSYIEGTDTQYF. As DNA, the CDR3 is TGTGCCAGCAGTTATATTGAGGGGACAGATACGCAGTATTTT. The chain couples TRBV12-3 or TRBV12-4 to TRBJ2-3, with D perhaps TRBD1 or TRBD2 (5 bases each). The CDR3 contains 14 residues. V dropped 4 bases and J dropped 3 bases, with 11 bases sitting between them.